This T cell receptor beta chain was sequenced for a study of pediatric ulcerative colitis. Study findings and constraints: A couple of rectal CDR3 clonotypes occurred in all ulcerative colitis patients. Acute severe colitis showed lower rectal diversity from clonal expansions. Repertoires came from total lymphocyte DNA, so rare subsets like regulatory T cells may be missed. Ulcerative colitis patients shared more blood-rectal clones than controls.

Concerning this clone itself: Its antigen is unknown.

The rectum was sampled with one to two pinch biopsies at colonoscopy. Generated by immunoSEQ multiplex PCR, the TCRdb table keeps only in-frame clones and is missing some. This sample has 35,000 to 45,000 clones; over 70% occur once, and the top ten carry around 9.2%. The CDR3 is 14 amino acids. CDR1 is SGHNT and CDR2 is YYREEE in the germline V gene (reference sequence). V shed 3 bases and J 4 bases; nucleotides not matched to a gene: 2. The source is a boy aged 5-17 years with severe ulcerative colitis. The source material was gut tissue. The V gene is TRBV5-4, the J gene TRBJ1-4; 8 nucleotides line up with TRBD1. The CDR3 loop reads CASSSGQDNEKLFF. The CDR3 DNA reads TGTGCCAGCAGCTCGGGACAGGATAATGAAAAACTGTTTTTT.